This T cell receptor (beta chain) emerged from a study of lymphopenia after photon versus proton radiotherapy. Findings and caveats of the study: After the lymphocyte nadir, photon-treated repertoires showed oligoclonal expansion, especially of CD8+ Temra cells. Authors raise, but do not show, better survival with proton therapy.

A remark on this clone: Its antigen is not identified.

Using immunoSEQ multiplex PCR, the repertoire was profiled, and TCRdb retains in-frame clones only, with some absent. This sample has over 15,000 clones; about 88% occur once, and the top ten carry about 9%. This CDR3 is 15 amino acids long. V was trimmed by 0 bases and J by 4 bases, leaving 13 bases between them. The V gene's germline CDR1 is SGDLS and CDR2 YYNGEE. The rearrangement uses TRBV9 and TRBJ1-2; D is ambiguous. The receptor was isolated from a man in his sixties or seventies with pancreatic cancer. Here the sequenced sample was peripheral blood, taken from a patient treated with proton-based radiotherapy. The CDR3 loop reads CASSVGVAELYGYTF. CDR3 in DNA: TGTGCCAGCAGCGTAGGAGTGGCGGAGCTCTATGGCTACACCTTC.